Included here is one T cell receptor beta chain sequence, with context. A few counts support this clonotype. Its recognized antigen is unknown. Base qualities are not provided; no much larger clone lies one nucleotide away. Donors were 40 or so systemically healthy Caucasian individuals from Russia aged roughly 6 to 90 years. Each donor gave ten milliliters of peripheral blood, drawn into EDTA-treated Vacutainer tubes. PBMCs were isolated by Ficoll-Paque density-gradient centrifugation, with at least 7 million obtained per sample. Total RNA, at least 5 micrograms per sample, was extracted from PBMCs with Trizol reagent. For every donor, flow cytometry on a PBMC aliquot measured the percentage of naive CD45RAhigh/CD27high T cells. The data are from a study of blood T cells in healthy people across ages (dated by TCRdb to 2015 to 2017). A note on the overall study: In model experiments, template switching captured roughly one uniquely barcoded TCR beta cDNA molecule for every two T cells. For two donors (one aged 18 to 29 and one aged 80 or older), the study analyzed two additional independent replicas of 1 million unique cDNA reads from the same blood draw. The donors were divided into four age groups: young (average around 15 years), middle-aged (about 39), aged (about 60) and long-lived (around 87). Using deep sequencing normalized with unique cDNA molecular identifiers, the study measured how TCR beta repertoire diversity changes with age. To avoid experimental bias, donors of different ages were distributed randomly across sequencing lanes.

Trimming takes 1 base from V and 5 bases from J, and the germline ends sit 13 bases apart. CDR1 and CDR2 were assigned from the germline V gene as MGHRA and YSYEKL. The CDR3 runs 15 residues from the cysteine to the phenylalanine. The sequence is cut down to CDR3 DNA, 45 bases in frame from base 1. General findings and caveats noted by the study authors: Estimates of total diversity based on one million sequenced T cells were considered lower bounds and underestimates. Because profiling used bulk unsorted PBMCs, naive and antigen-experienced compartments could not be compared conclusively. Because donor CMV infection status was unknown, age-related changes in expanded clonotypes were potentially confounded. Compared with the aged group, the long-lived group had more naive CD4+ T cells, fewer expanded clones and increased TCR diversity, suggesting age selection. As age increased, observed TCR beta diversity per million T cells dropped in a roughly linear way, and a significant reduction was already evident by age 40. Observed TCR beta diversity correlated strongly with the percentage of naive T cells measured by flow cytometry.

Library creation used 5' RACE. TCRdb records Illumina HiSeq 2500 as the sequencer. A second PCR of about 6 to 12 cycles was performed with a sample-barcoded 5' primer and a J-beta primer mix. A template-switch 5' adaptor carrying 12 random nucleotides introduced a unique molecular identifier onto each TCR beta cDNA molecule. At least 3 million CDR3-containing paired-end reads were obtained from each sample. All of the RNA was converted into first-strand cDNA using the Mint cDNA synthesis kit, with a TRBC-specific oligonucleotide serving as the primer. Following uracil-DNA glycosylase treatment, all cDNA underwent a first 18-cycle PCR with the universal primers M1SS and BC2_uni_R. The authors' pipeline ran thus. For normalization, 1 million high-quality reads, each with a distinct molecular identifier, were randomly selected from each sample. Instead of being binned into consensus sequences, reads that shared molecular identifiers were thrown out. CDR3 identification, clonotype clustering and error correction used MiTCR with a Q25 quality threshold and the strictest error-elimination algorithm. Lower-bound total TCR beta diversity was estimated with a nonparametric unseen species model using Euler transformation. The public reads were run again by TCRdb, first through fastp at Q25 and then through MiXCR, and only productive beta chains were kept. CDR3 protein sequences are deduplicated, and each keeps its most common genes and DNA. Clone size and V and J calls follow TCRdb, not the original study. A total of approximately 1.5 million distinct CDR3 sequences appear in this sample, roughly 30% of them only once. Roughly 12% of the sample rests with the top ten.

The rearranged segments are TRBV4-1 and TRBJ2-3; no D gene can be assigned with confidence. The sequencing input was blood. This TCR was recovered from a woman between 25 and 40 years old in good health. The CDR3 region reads CASSQVSRSEDTQYF. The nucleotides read TGCGCCAGCAGCCAAGTTTCGCGGTCGGAAGATACGCAGTATTTT.